These 8 T cell receptor beta chains were all obtained from the same sample, sequenced in a study of spatial heterogeneity in lung cancer. TCRdb ran MiXCR on the 5' RACE reads and lists one entry per CDR3 protein. In the table there are about 92,000 distinct CDR3 sequences, approximately 12% of which are singletons. Described time point: sample taken at primary tumor resection. Whole RNA, isolated from tumor, nontumor lung or frozen PBMC, was sequenced without prior sorting. Specimen: PBMCs, collected at surgery. The receptors originated from a male donor with early-stage non-small cell lung cancer.

V and J are TRBV14 and TRBJ2-3; no clear D gene. Germline CDR1 and CDR2: SGHDN and FVKESK. The CDR3 consists of 16 residues. V gave up 6 bases and J gave up 1 base, with 17 bases separating them. The CDR3 bases are TGTGCCAGCAGTGAAGTGGAGACGACTGGCACAGATACGCAGTATTTT. Amino acids: CASSEVETTGTDTQYF.

The CDR3 DNA is TGTGCCAGCAGCCAAGATAATACCGGGACAGGGTCCAGCGAGCAGTACTTC. Translated, it gives CASSQDNTGTGSSEQYF. This chain uses TRBV4-2 with TRBJ2-7, with 9 bases fitting TRBD1. CDR3 length: 17 residues. The germline CDR1 and CDR2 sequences are LGHNA and YNFKEQ. V lost 0 bases to trimming and J lost 6 bases; unmatched junction nucleotides: 12.

This clonotype appeared a few times. The chain combines TRBV20-1 with TRBJ2-5; 14 positions agree with TRBD2. The CDR3 runs 16 residues. Germline V CDR1 and CDR2: DFQATT, SNEGSKA (reference sequence). With 6 bases clipped from V and 2 bases from J, the junction kept 8 bases outside the gene matches. Here the CDR3 reads CSAQKTSGGVQETQYF. CDR3 in DNA: TGCAGTGCCCAAAAGACTAGCGGGGGGGTTCAAGAGACCCAGTACTTC.

The sample holds many counts of this clonotype. The rearrangement joins TRBV20-1 to TRBJ1-1, with 7 positions matching TRBD1. This CDR3 has 15 amino acids. V was clipped by 4 bases and J by 0 bases; unmatched bases: 8. From germline, CDR1 is DFQATT and CDR2 SNEGSKA (reference sequence). The CDR3: CSANGDSQMNTEAFF. The CDR3 DNA sequence: TGCAGTGCTAACGGGGACAGCCAAATGAACACTGAAGCTTTCTTT.

This clonotype was observed a handful of times. Sequence at one end of the junction differs from germline and may be a read error. V and J are TRBV15 and TRBJ2-4; D is uncertain. The CDR3 totals 15 residues. Looked up from germline, CDR1 is LNHNV and CDR2 is YYDKDF (reference sequence). CDR3 sequence reads: CATSGEFGAKNIQYF. The CDR3 DNA reads as TGTGCCACCAGCGGAGAGTTCGGGGCCAAAAACATTCAGTACTTC. The complete variable domain, with remaining parts taken from reference TRBV15 and TRBJ2-4, reads DAMVIQNPRYQVTQFGKPVTLSCSQTLNHNVMYWYQQKSSQAPKLLFHYYDKDFNNEADTPDNFQSRRPNTSFCFLDIRSPGLGDTAMYLCATSGEFGAKNIQYFGAGTRLSVL.

This clonotype has just a few counts. The V call is TRBV5-1, the J call TRBJ2-1; TRBD2 agrees at 10 bases. This CDR3 has 12 residues. V was pared by 3 bases and J by 13 bases, with 4 bases of the junction left unmatched. Germline lookup yields CDR1 SGHRS and CDR2 YFSETQ. In DNA form, the CDR3 reads TGCGCCAGCAGCTCTAGCGGGGGACCCCAGTTCTTC. Protein product: CASSSSGGPQFF.

The chain links TRBV9 to TRBJ2-3; D call uncertain. Germline CDR1 SGDLS, CDR2 YYNGEE. The CDR3 is 15 amino acids. V gave up 0 bases and J gave up 0 bases, with 8 bases separating them. The CDR3: CASSVVGTSTDTQYF. CDR3 DNA: TGTGCCAGCAGCGTAGTTGGAACTAGCACAGATACGCAGTATTTT.

In its sample, this clonotype was seen many times. The gene calls are TRBV7-3 and TRBJ1-1; possibly TRBD1 for D (6 bases). Germline assignment: CDR1 SGHTA and CDR2 FQGTGA. Trimming left V 0 bases short and J 11 bases short, with 13 bases between. The CDR3 is 13 residues long. The CDR3 DNA reads TGTGCCAGCAGCTTAACTGCAGGGGCAGACGCTTTCTTT. Amino acid sequence: CASSLTAGADAFF.